This TCR beta chain came from a study of blood T cell repertoires in COVID-19. Study background: Collection of acute and convalescent COVID-19 samples took place in the United States, Italy and Spain.

Donors were grouped by their self-reported clinical history. The CDR3 has 14 amino acids. With 4 bases clipped from V and 7 bases from J, the junction kept 8 bases outside the gene matches. Per the germline V gene, CDR1 is SGHDN and CDR2 is FVKESK. Methods used by the authors: Reference gene primers were amplified, and this amplification served to estimate nucleated cell counts. Generated by immunoSEQ multiplex PCR, the TCRdb table keeps only in-frame clones and is missing some. From that table come the V and J calls and clone size; the DNA was used to work out D and trimming. This table holds some 250,000 clones, 70% to 90% found once.

The clonotype was recovered from a woman aged 50 to 65 who had recovered from COVID-19. This chain joins TRBV14 and TRBJ2-7; 9 bases fit TRBD1. The sample taken for sequencing was PBMCs or T cells enriched from blood (not recorded which). Here the CDR3 reads CASSLRTGVGEQYF. In DNA, the CDR3 is TGTGCCAGCAGCCTGCGGACAGGGGTGGGGGAGCAGTACTTC.